This is a list of T cell receptor beta chains from one sample in a study of blood T cell repertoires in COVID-19. Sequencing used immunoSEQ multiplex PCR; TCRdb keeps in-frame clones, though not all of them. Among tens of thousands of clones listed, 80% to 90% were seen once. Sequenced material: peripheral blood. These receptors were taken from a woman of 80 years or more with COVID-19, enrolled during active disease. CDR3s include the opening cysteine and the closing phenylalanine or tryptophan. Each record gives: CDR3 protein, CDR3 DNA, D gene, J gene, CDR3 length, V gene, clone size. D genes are given only for firm matches. The size of a clone is reported for some rows only, either as once, few or many, or as a class for expanded clones.

CASSWGQLNTEAFF TGTGCCAGCAGTTGGGGACAGTTGAACACTGAAGCTTTCTTT TRBD1 TRBJ1-1 14 TRBV6-2/TRBV6-3 once
CASSLRTLSSYNEQFF TGTGCCAGCAGCCTCCGGACTCTAAGCTCCTACAATGAGCAGTTCTTC - TRBJ2-1 16 TRBV5-6 -
CAWSSDRGSYEQYF TGTGCCTGGAGTTCGGACAGAGGCTCCTACGAGCAGTACTTC - TRBJ2-7 14 TRBV30 -
CASSIGAGVKNTEAFF TGTGCCAGTAGTATAGGAGCAGGGGTCAAGAACACTGAAGCTTTCTTT - TRBJ1-1 16 TRBV19 -
CASRPGGTGNQPQHF TGCGCCAGCAGACCTGGGGGGACAGGGAATCAGCCCCAGCATTTT TRBD1 TRBJ1-5 15 TRBV5-1 -
CASSLDQGGGNTEAFF TGCGCCAGCAGCTTGGACCAGGGGGGAGGGAACACTGAAGCTTTCTTT TRBD1 TRBJ1-1 16 TRBV5-1 -
CASSLESGQSYNEQFF TGCGCCAGCAGCTTGGAGTCGGGACAGAGTTACAATGAGCAGTTCTTC TRBD1 TRBJ2-1 16 TRBV5-1 -
CASSLGENYGYTF TGCGCCAGCAGCTTGGGGGAGAACTATGGCTACACCTTC - TRBJ1-2 13 TRBV5-1 -
CASRVDQANTGELFF TGTGCCAGCAGGGTAGATCAGGCGAACACCGGGGAGCTGTTTTTT - TRBJ2-2 15 TRBV2 few
CASSIATGVNQPQHF TGTGCCAGCAGCATCGCGACAGGAGTCAATCAGCCCCAGCATTTT - TRBJ1-5 15 TRBV7-9 -
CASGLTTKAETQYF TGTGCTAGTGGTTTGACCACTAAAGCAGAGACCCAGTACTTC - TRBJ2-5 14 TRBV12-5 -
CASSEFAWGTANEQFF TGTGCCAGCAGTGAATTTGCTTGGGGGACAGCCAATGAGCAGTTCTTC TRBD1 TRBJ2-1 16 TRBV2 -
CATTLDRGEQYF TGTGCCACCACCTTGGACCGGGGAGAGCAGTACTTC - TRBJ2-7 12 TRBV15 -
CASSPRGDYEQYF TGCGCCAGCAGCCCACGGGGGGACTACGAGCAGTACTTC TRBD2 TRBJ2-7 13 TRBV5-1 -
CASSPLQPQVRNTEAFF TGTGCCAGCTCACCACTACAGCCTCAAGTCCGGAACACTGAAGCTTTCTTT - TRBJ1-1 17 TRBV18 -
CASTETGDEQYF TGTGCCAGCACCGAGACAGGGGACGAGCAGTACTTC TRBD1 TRBJ2-7 12 TRBV2 -
CASSYSTGQGYNEQFF TGTGCCAGCAGTTACTCGACAGGACAGGGGTACAATGAGCAGTTCTTC TRBD1 TRBJ2-1 16 TRBV6-5 -
CASSFWGGTKNTEAFF TGTGCCAGCAGTTTCTGGGGGGGGACAAAGAACACTGAAGCTTTCTTT - TRBJ1-1 16 TRBV2 few
CASSQRTNQETQYF TGTGCCAGCAGCCAACGGACTAACCAAGAGACCCAGTACTTC - TRBJ2-5 14 TRBV3-1/TRBV3-2 -
CASSRSGAGRNEQFF TGTGCCAGCAGCCGAAGCGGAGCCGGAAGGAATGAGCAGTTCTTC - TRBJ2-1 15 TRBV3-1/TRBV3-2 once
CASSYSRGQVSYEQYF TGTGCCAGCAGTTACTCCAGGGGACAGGTCTCCTACGAGCAGTACTTC TRBD1 TRBJ2-7 16 TRBV6-5 -
CASSALAASTDTQYF TGTGCCAGCAGCGCTCTAGCGGCTAGCACAGATACGCAGTATTTT TRBD2 TRBJ2-3 15 TRBV2 -
CASSSGGTHVDGYTF TGTGCCAGCAGCTCGGGTGGCACCCACGTTGATGGCTACACCTTC - TRBJ1-2 15 TRBV5-4 -
CASSEALGQPQPQHF TGTGCCAGCAGTGAAGCCCTTGGACAGCCTCAGCCCCAGCATTTT - TRBJ1-5 15 TRBV6-1 -
CASNPQGAAGELFF TGTGCCAGCAATCCCCAGGGGGCGGCCGGGGAGCTGTTTTTT TRBD1 TRBJ2-2 14 TRBV3-1/TRBV3-2 -
CASSMAGGRNQPQHF TGTGCCAGTAGTATGGCAGGGGGTCGCAATCAGCCCCAGCATTTT TRBD1 TRBJ1-5 15 TRBV19 -